The sequence of this T cell receptor beta chain was determined in a study of T cell responses to AZD1222 COVID-19 vaccine. Germline V CDR1 and CDR2: LNHDA, SQIVND (reference sequence). Trimming removed 2 bases from V and 5 bases from J, with 7 bases in between. This CDR3 is built from 13 residues. On this clone itself: Its target is not known.

Study-level results: Repertoires were obtained only post-peak T cell response.

Produced via immunoSEQ multiplex PCR; TCRdb's table is partial and in-frame only. The profile covers approximately 100,000 clones, with approximately 89% appearing a single time and around 8.7% taken by the ten largest. This receptor was identified in an adult in good health. The sample was peripheral blood, taken on day 0 of AZD1222 vaccination. This chain links TRBV19 with TRBJ1-5; D may be TRBD1 (5 bases). The CDR3 nucleotides are TGTGCCAGTAGTATACAAGGGGATCAGCCCCAGCATTTT. It codes for CASSIQGDQPQHF.